The T cell receptor beta chain under discussion was sequenced for a study of blood T cell repertoires in COVID-19. At the level of the study: Samples representing acute and convalescent COVID-19 were sourced from the United States, Italy and Spain. Nucleic acid was either cDNA or gDNA, and it came from T cells, B-cell-depleted T cells, or PBMCs.

The study recruited people aged roughly 18 to 100 years across under 25 US areas. Per the original data handling: Amplifying reference gene primers gave estimates of nucleated cell counts. Sequencing was performed with immunoSEQ multiplex PCR; in TCRdb, only in-frame clones are kept and a portion is missing. V, J and clone size are taken as reported in that table, and D and trimming were inferred from the DNA itself. Among about 140,000 clones listed, almost 85% were seen once. The CDR3 sequence is 13 residues long. Germline values: CDR1 SGHRS, CDR2 YFSETQ. V lost 6 bases and J lost 3; bases outside the gene matches: 5.

The sequence was collected from a man between 35 and 55 years old with acute COVID-19. Sequenced input: PBMCs or T cells enriched from blood (not recorded which). This chain uses TRBV5-1 with TRBJ2-5; TRBD1 matches at 7 bases. The CDR3 is CASNLQGEETQYF. The DNA of the CDR3 is TGCGCCAGCAATCTCCAGGGGGAAGAGACCCAGTACTTC.